Listed here is a single T cell receptor (beta chain). Antigen specificity is unknown. The junction differs from germline at one of its ends, possibly a read error. Together with a sample-barcoded 5' primer, a J-beta primer mix was included in a second PCR lasting roughly 6 to 12 cycles. TCRdb re-called the 5' RACE reads through MiXCR, storing one row per CDR3 protein. The sample consists of some 640,000 distinct CDR3 sequences, 49% of them appearing once. The germline V gene encodes CDR1 LNHNV and CDR2 YYDKDF (reference sequence). The CDR3 consists of 14 residues. No fewer than 5.5 micrograms of total RNA were isolated from every sample. This entry is derived from a study of blood T cells in healthy people across ages. The overall study: Capturing about one barcoded beta molecule per two T cells was achieved by template switching. Overall study findings and caveats: Age brought a roughly linear fall in TCR beta diversity measured per million T cells.

The TCR was taken from a woman in her sixties or seventies in good health. This chain joins TRBV15 and TRBJ2-1; D might be TRBD1 (6 bases). Sequencing was performed on blood. CDR3 in DNA: TGTGCCACCGCAGGGGCCGCCTTCTACAGTGAGCAGTTCTTC. The encoded protein is CATAGAAFYSEQFF.